These 18 T cell receptor beta chains were sequenced from one sample in a study of regulatory and conventional T cells in RAG deficiency (dated by TCRdb to the late 2010s). Receptor libraries were prepared by the immunoSEQ multiplex PCR assay. TCRdb took over this immuneACCESS table, retaining in-frame rearrangements with V and J assigned. Such tables are incomplete; in checked studies, under half of the missing clones stem from an unresolved V gene, and the remainder is unexplained. The sample data list around 30,000 clones, and over 90% of these were observed just once. About 0.16% of the sample is taken by the ten largest. Before genomic DNA was extracted, conventional CD4+ T cells were isolated from blood as CD25-low CD127-high cells. This sample also belongs to another study, concerning regulatory T cells. The second publication reports: In the multiplex PCR, 52 forward TRBV primers and 13 reverse TRBJ primers were used, and assay-based and computational corrections were applied for amplification bias.

The sequenced sample was CD25- CD4+ T cells sorted from blood. The source is a human donor in good health.

J is TRBJ1-2 and V is TRBV19; 9 bases fit TRBD1. The germline CDR1 and CDR2 sequences are LNHDA and SQIVND (reference sequence). V lost 5 bases to trimming and J lost 7 bases; unmatched junction nucleotides: 11. The CDR3 contains 15 residues. This CDR3 reads CASSEPGTGFPGYTF. The CDR3 DNA sequence: TGTGCCAGTAGTGAGCCCGGGACAGGGTTTCCTGGCTACACCTTC.

The rearrangement joins TRBV5-6 to TRBJ2-7, with D possibly being TRBD2 (5 bases). The CDR3 runs 17 residues. Trimming took 0 bases from V and 1 from J, leaving 17 bases between them. CDR1 is SGHDT and CDR2 is YYEEEE in the germline V gene. CDR3 sequence reads: CASSLDSRLGASYEQYF. The CDR3 DNA reads TGTGCCAGCAGCTTGGATTCGAGGTTGGGAGCATCCTACGAGCAGTACTTC.

The chain recombines TRBV28 with TRBJ2-3; 13 nucleotides line up with TRBD2. Germline-derived CDR1 and CDR2 are MDHEN and SYDVKM. The CDR3 is 16 residues long. J lost 1 base, V lost 6 bases, and 4 bases had no gene match. For the CDR3, the DNA is TGTGCCAGCAGCCTCGGGACTAGCGGGGGCACAGATACGCAGTATTTT. Residues: CASSLGTSGGTDTQYF. Full variable domain (missing parts from reference TRBV28 and TRBJ2-3): DVKVTQSSRYLVKRTGEKVFLECVQDMDHENMFWYRQDPGLGLRLIYFSYDVKMKEKGDIPEGYSVSREKKERFSLILESASTNQTSMYLCASSLGTSGGTDTQYFGPGTRLTVL.

This rearrangement joins TRBV19 to TRBJ2-7; D may be TRBD2 (5 bases). CDR1 LNHDA and CDR2 SQIVND come from the germline V gene (reference sequence). The CDR3 is 11 residues long. The V gene lost 8 bases and the J gene lost 6 bases, with 11 bases spanning the gap. This CDR3 reads CASGSRSEQYF. The DNA for the CDR3 is TGTGCCAGTGGGAGCAGAAGCGAGCAGTACTTC. Complete variable domain (other parts from reference TRBV19 and TRBJ2-7): DGGITQSPKYLFRKEGQNVTLSCEQNLNHDAMYWYRQDPGQGLRLIYYSQIVNDFQKGDIAEGYSVSREKKESFPLTVTSAQKNPTAFYLCASGSRSEQYFGPGTRLTVT.

A single count supports this clone. J is TRBJ2-1 and V is TRBV19; no definite D call. V lost 3 bases to trimming and J lost 4 bases, with 7 bases between them. Germline CDR1 is LNHDA and CDR2 is SQIVND (reference sequence). The CDR3 has 13 residues. CDR3 residues: CASSISPYNEQFF. The CDR3 DNA sequence: TGTGCCAGTAGTATTTCTCCGTACAATGAGCAGTTCTTC.

The genes are TRBV6-6 and TRBJ1-1; no reliable D call. The V and J ends lost 2 bases and 3 bases respectively, with 7 bases between them. CDR3 length equals 13 residues. Per germline, CDR1 MNHNY and CDR2 SVGAGI (reference sequence). The CDR3 loop reads CASSYGSYTEAFF. The CDR3 region has the DNA TGTGCCAGCAGTTACGGCTCTTACACTGAAGCTTTCTTT.

The V call is TRBV21-1, the J call TRBJ1-2; whether TRBD1, the table's D call, matches the DNA was not checked. TRBV21-1 is deemed a pseudogene. This CDR3 comprises 17 residues. CDR3 DNA sequence: TGTGCCAGCAGCAAAACGCCAGGAGGGGGCTCGGGCTATGGCTACACCTTC. Protein sequence: CASSKTPGGGSGYGYTF.

The chain couples TRBV19 to TRBJ1-5; D might be TRBD1 (5 bases). Germline values: CDR1 LNHDA, CDR2 SQIVND (reference sequence). Trimming pared 6 bases from V and 3 bases from J, leaving 18 bases between. The CDR3 consists of 16 residues. The CDR3: CASSRLHRSDNQPQHF. CDR3 sequence (DNA): TGTGCCAGTAGCAGGCTCCACAGGTCCGACAATCAGCCCCAGCATTTT.

The rearrangement links TRBV7-3 to TRBJ2-2; 8 nucleotides match TRBD1. With V trimmed by 0 bases and J by 0 bases, 6 bases remained unmatched. Germline values: CDR1 SGHTA, CDR2 FQGTGA. This CDR3 spans 18 amino acids. The CDR3 region has the DNA TGTGCCAGCAGCTTAACGGGGGGACAGGTTTCGAACACCGGGGAGCTGTTTTTT. This encodes CASSLTGGQVSNTGELFF.

The chain links TRBV5-4 to TRBJ2-3; 9 bases align to TRBD2. V lost 3 bases and J lost 0; bases outside the gene matches: 5. This CDR3 is 16 amino acids long. Germline CDR1 reads SGHNT; CDR2 reads YYREEE (reference sequence). This CDR3 reads CASSWGTSLSTDTQYF. In DNA form, the CDR3 reads TGTGCCAGCAGCTGGGGGACTAGCCTCAGCACAGATACGCAGTATTTT.

This chain connects TRBV6-5 to TRBJ1-1, with a weak D call TRBD1 (5 bases). Trimming pared 6 bases from V and 7 bases from J, leaving 21 bases between. The CDR3 has 15 residues. Germline V lookup: CDR1 MNHEY, CDR2 SVGAGI. The CDR3 nucleotides read TGTGCCAGCAGACGGGGGGATCGAGAGGGTGTTGAAGCTTTCTTT. It codes for CASRRGDREGVEAFF.

The chain combines TRBV18 with TRBJ1-1; 7 bases line up with TRBD1. The CDR3 sequence is 15 residues long. V was pared by 3 bases and J by 5 bases, with 9 bases of the junction left unmatched. The germline gives CDR1 KGHSH, CDR2 LQKENI. The CDR3 DNA reads as TGTGCCAGCTCACCCCCCGAGACAGGGAGGACTGAAGCTTTCTTT. Its translation: CASSPPETGRTEAFF.

The rearrangement joins TRBV6-6 to TRBJ1-4, with 9 bases that match TRBD1. This CDR3 is built from 16 residues. V was clipped by 8 bases and J by 8 bases; unmatched bases: 15. The germline CDR1 and CDR2 sequences are MNHNY and SVGAGI (reference sequence). For the CDR3, the DNA is TGTGCCAGCTCTTTCCCAGGGACAGGGCCGCAAGAAAAACTGTTTTTT. Amino acid sequence: CASSFPGTGPQEKLFF.

The chain has TRBV6-5 and TRBJ1-2, with D maybe TRBD1 (5 bases). The CDR3 sequence is 14 residues long. The V end was cut by 8 bases, the J end by 7 bases, with 20 bases between. Germline CDR1 MNHEY, CDR2 SVGAGI. CDR3 sequence (DNA): TGTGCCAGCTTGGGGCAGGCTGATAGGGGTGGCTACACCTTC. It is translated as CASLGQADRGGYTF.

The chain joins TRBV19 to TRBJ2-7; D may be TRBD2 (6 bases). Germline V gives CDR1 LNHDA, CDR2 SQIVND (reference sequence). This CDR3 comprises 14 residues. Trimming removed 5 bases at V and 3 bases at J, with 14 bases between. The CDR3 here is CASSGRDGSYEQYF. CDR3 nucleotide sequence: TGTGCCAGTAGTGGGCGGGACGGGAGCTACGAGCAGTACTTC.

The chain combines TRBV28 with TRBJ1-6, with TRBD1 matching 9 bases. V trimming: 7 bases; J trimming: 10 bases; junction bases outside the gene matches: 8. Germline V gene lookup returns CDR1 MDHEN and CDR2 SYDVKM. The CDR3 spans 14 residues. The chain's CDR3 is CASTGGQGRSPLHF. The CDR3 coding sequence is TGTGCCAGCACGGGGGGACAGGGTCGATCACCCCTCCACTTT. Filled out from reference TRBV28 and TRBJ1-6, the complete variable domain reads DVKVTQSSRYLVKRTGEKVFLECVQDMDHENMFWYRQDPGLGLRLIYFSYDVKMKEKGDIPEGYSVSREKKERFSLILESASTNQTSMYLCASTGGQGRSPLHFGNGTRLTVT.

The V gene is TRBV7-2, the J gene TRBJ1-2, with D maybe TRBD1 (6 bases). The CDR3 has 15 amino acids. V shed 2 bases and J shed 4 bases, with 14 bases lying between them. Germline assignment: CDR1 SGHTA and CDR2 FQGNSA. The CDR3 DNA reads as TGTGCCAGCAGCTTATTTGGAGAAGGGGGCTATGGCTACACCTTC. Translation gives CASSLFGEGGYGYTF.

This clone occurred once. V usage is TRBV28 and J usage is TRBJ1-4; D is perhaps TRBD1 (6 bases). Germline CDR1 MDHEN, CDR2 SYDVKM. The CDR3 has 14 residues. Trimming removed 5 bases at V and 6 bases at J, with 13 bases between. CDR3 protein: CASSPRGAHEKLFF. The CDR3 DNA reads TGTGCCAGCAGTCCGCGGGGGGCGCATGAAAAACTGTTTTTT.